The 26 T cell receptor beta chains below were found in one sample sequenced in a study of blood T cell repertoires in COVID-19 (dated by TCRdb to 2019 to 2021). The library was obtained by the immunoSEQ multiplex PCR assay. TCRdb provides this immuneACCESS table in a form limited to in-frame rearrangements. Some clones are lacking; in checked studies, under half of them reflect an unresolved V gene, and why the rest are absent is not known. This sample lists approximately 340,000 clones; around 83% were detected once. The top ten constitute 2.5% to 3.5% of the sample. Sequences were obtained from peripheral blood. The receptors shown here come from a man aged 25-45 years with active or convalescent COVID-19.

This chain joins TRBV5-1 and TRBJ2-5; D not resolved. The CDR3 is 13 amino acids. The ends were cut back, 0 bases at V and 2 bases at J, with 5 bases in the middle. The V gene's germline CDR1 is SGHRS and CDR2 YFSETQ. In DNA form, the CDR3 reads TGCGCCAGCAGCTTGGTACAGCAAGAGACCCAGTACTTC. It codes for CASSLVQQETQYF.

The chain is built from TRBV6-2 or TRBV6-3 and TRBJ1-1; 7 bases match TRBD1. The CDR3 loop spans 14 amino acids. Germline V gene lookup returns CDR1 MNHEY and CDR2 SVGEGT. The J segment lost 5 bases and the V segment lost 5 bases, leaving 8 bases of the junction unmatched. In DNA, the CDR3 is TGTGCCAGCAGTAGGACAGGCCAGTGGACTGAAGCTTTCTTT. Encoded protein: CASSRTGQWTEAFF.

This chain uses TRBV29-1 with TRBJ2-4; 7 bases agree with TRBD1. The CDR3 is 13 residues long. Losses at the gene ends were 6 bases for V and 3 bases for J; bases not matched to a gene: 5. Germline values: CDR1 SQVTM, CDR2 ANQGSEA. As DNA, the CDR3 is TGCAGCGTCCTGACAGGGCACAAAAACATTCAGTACTTC. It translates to CSVLTGHKNIQYF.

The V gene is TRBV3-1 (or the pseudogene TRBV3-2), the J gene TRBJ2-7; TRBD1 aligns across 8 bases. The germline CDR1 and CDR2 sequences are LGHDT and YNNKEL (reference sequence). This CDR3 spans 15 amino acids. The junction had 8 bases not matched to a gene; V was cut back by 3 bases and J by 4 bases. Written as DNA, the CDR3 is TGTGCCAGCAGCCAGTACAGGGGGGTTGCGTACGAGCAGTACTTC. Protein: CASSQYRGVAYEQYF.

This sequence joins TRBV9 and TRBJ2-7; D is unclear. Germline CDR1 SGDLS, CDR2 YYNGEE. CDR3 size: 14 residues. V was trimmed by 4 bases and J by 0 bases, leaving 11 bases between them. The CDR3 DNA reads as TGTGCCAGCAGCCCTCCCGGAGTCTCCTACGAGCAGTACTTC. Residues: CASSPPGVSYEQYF.

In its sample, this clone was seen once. The DNA for the CDR3 is TGTGCCAGTAGCACCGGGACTTACGATGGCTACACCTTC. It yields the protein CASSTGTYDGYTF. The chain links TRBV19 to TRBJ1-2, with D tentatively TRBD1 (5 bases). Germline CDR1 and CDR2: LNHDA and SQIVND (reference sequence). V was trimmed by 6 bases and J by 6 bases, leaving 14 bases between them. CDR3 length: 13 residues.

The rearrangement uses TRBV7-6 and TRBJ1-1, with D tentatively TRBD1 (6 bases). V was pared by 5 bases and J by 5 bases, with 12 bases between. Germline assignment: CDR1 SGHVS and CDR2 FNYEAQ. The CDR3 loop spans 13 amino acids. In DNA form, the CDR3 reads TGTGCCAGCAGCACTAACAGGGATACTGAAGCTTTCTTT. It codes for CASSTNRDTEAFF.

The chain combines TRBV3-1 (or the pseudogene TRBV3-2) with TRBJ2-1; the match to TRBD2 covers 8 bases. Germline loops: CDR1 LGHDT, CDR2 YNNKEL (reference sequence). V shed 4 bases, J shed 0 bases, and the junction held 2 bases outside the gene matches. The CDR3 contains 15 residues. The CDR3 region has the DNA TGTGCCAGCAGCCGGAGCGGGGGCTCCTACAATGAGCAGTTCTTC. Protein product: CASSRSGGSYNEQFF.

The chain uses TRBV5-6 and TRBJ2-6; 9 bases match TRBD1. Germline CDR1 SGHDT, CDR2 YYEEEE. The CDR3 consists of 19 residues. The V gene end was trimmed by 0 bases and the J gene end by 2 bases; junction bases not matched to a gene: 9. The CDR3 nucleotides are TGTGCCAGCAGCTTGGCCGGGACAGGGCTTATTACTGGGGCCAACGTCCTGACTTTC. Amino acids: CASSLAGTGLITGANVLTF.

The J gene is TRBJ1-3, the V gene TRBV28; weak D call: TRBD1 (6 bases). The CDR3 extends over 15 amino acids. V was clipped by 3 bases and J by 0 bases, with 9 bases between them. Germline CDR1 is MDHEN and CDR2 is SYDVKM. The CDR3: CASSLEQGSGNTIYF. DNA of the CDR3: TGTGCCAGCAGTTTGGAACAGGGCTCTGGAAACACCATATATTTT.

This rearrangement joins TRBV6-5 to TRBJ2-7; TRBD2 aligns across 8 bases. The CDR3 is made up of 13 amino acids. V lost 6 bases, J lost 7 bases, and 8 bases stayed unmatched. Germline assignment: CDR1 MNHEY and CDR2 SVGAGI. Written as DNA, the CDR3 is TGTGCCAGCAGACCGGGACTAGGGTGGGAGCAGTACTTC. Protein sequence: CASRPGLGWEQYF.

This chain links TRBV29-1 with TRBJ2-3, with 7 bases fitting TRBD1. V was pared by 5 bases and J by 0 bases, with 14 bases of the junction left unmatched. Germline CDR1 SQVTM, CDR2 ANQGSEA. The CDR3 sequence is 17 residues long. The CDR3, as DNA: TGCAGCGTTTCCCTTGCCTCGGACAGGCTAAGCACAGATACGCAGTATTTT. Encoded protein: CSVSLASDRLSTDTQYF.

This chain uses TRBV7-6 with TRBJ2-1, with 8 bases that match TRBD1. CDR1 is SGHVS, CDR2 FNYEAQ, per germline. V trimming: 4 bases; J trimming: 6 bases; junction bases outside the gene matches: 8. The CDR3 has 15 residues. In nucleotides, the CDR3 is TGTGCCAGCAGCTCCCTGGACAGGGTCGGCAATGAGCAGTTCTTC. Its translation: CASSSLDRVGNEQFF. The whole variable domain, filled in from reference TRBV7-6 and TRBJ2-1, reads GAGVSQSPRYKVTKRGQDVALRCDPISGHVSLYWYRQALGQGPEFLTYFNYEAQQDKSGLPNDRFSAERPEGSISTLTIQRTEQRDSAMYRCASSSLDRVGNEQFFGPGTRLTVL.

DNA of the CDR3: TGTGCCAGCAGTTTTAGCTATGGCTACACCTTC. This encodes CASSFSYGYTF. The chain recombines TRBV12-3 or TRBV12-4 with TRBJ1-2; D is ambiguous. Trimming stripped 3 bases from V and 4 bases from J, with 3 bases between. This CDR3 region has 11 residues.

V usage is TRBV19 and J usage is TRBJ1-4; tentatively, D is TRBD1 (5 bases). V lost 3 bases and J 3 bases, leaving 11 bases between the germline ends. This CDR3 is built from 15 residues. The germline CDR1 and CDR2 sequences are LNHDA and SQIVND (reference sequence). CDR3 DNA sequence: TGTGCCAGTAGTATGGGCGCAGGGCCTAATGAAAAACTGTTTTTT. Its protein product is CASSMGAGPNEKLFF.

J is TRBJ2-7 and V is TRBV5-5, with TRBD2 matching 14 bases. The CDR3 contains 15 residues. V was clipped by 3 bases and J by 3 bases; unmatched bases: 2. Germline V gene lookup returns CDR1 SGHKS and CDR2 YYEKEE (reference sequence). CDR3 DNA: TGTGCCAGCAGCTACGGGACTAGCGGGGGCTACGAGCAGTACTTC. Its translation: CASSYGTSGGYEQYF.

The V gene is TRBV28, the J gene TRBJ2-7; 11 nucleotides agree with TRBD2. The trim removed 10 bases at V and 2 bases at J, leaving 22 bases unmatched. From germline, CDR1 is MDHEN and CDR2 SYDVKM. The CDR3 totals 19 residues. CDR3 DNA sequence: TGTGCCACCGAACCGGCACGAAGGGCTAGCGGGAGGCTGGCCTACGAGCAGTACTTC. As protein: CATEPARRASGRLAYEQYF.

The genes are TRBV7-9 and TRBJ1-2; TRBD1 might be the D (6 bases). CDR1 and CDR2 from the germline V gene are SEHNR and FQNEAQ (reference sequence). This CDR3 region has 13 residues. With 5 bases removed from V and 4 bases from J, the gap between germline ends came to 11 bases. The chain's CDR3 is CASSTGQFYGYTF. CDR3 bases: TGTGCCAGCAGCACAGGACAGTTCTATGGCTACACCTTC.

Here the CDR3 reads CASSPTIRDIEQYF. In DNA, the CDR3 is TGTGCCAGCTCACCGACAATTCGGGACATCGAGCAGTACTTC. J is TRBJ2-7 and V is TRBV18, with D possibly matching TRBD1 (6 bases). Trimming pared 3 bases from V and 6 bases from J, leaving 15 bases between. CDR3 size: 14 residues. Germline loops: CDR1 KGHSH, CDR2 LQKENI.

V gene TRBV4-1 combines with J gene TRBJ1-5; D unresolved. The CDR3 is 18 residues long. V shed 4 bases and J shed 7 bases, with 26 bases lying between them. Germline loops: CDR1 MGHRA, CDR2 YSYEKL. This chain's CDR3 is CASSLKIWEPGSGQPQHF. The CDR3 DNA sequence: TGCGCCAGCAGCCTTAAAATTTGGGAACCGGGGAGCGGGCAGCCCCAGCATTTT.

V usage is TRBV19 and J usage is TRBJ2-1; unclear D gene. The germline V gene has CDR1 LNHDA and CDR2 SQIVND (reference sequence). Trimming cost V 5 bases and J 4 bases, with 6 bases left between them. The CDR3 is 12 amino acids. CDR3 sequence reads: CASSPRYNEQFF. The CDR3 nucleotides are TGTGCCAGTAGTCCTCGTTACAATGAGCAGTTCTTC.

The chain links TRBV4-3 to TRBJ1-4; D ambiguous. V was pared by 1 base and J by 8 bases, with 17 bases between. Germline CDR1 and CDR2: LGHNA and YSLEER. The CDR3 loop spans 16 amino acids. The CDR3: CASSQVVSSASEKLFF. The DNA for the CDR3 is TGCGCCAGCAGCCAAGTGGTTTCCAGCGCTTCAGAAAAACTGTTTTTT.

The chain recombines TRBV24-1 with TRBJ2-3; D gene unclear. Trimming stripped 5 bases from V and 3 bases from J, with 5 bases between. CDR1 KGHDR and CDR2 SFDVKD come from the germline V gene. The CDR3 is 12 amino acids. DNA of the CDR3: TGTGCCACCAGTGGAGGTACAGATACGCAGTATTTT. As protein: CATSGGTDTQYF.

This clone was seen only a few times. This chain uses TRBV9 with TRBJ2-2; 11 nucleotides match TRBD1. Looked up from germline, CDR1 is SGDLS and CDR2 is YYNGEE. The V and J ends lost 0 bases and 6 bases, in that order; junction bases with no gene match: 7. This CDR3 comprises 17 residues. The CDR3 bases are TGTGCCAGCAGCGTAGATCCAGGGACAGGGGGATCCGGGGAGCTGTTTTTT. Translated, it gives CASSVDPGTGGSGELFF.

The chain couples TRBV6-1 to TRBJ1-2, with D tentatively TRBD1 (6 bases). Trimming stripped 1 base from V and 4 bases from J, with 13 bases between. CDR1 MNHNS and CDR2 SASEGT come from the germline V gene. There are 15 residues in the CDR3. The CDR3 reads CASSEEGIQGYGYTF. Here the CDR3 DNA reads TGTGCCAGCAGTGAAGAAGGGATACAGGGCTATGGCTACACCTTC.

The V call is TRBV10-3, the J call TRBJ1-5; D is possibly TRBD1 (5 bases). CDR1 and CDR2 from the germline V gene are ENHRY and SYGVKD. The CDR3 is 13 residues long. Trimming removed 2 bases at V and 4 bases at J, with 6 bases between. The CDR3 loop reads CAISEAGNQPQHF. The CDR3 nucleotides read TGTGCCATCAGTGAGGCAGGGAATCAGCCCCAGCATTTT.